These 27 T cell receptor beta chains originate from one sample sequenced in a study of T cells in women clearing cervical HPV infection. TCRdb's table, derived via immunoSEQ multiplex PCR, lists solely in-frame clones and lacks some. The listing contains roughly 25,000 clones. The sequenced sample was blood buffy coat. The source is a woman aged 18 to 75 with a cervical HPV16 infection that either progressed to CIN3+ or cleared (not recorded which).

On this clone itself: From the germline J gene comes the end of the CDR3, since the read stops 3 residues before it. This chain links TRBV11-1 with TRBJ2-3; TRBD1 aligns across 9 bases. The CDR3 has 15 residues. The germline gives CDR1 SGHAT, CDR2 FQDESV (reference sequence). V was pared by 3 bases and J by 5 bases, with 6 bases of the junction left unmatched. The CDR3 loop is CASSFSDRGVDTQYF. The covered CDR3 bases are TGTGCCAGCAGCTTCTCGGACAGGGGAGTAGATACG.

CDR3 DNA (partial): TGTGCCAGCTCACCACTTATAGGGACAAACAATGAC. Translation: CASSPLIGTNND. The full CDR3 reads CASSPLIGTNNDYTF. This sequence joins TRBV18 and TRBJ1-2; the D gene is possibly TRBD1 (6 bases). The read stops 3 residues short of the end of the CDR3; the missing end is completed from the germline J gene. This CDR3 comprises 15 residues. Germline V lookup: CDR1 KGHSH, CDR2 LQKENI.

Turning to this clone: The sequence runs out 3 residues before the end of the CDR3; the remainder is reconstructed from the germline J gene. This chain links TRBV2 with TRBJ2-4; unclear D gene. CDR3 size: 15 residues. Germline CDR1 and CDR2: SNHLY and FYNNEI. This chain's CDR3 is CASNHGNRGNYGQYF. The CDR3 DNA, read in part, is TGTGCCAGCAACCACGGAAATCGAGGAAACTATGGT. The full variable domain, in which reference TRBV2 and TRBJ2-4 provide the parts outside the CDR3, is EPEVTQTPSHQVTQMGQEVILRCVPISNHLYFYWYRQILGQKVEFLVSFYNNEISEKSEIFDDQFSVERPDGSNFTLKIRSTKLEDSAMYFCASNHGNRGNYGQYFGAGTRLSVL.

Comment on this clone: From the germline J gene comes the end of the CDR3, since the read stops 3 residues before it. This chain links TRBV30 with TRBJ1-2; D may be TRBD1 (5 bases). The CDR3 covers 14 residues. Trimming removed 0 bases from V and 7 bases from J, with 15 bases in between. CDR1 GTSNPN and CDR2 SVGIG come from the germline V gene (reference sequence). The DNA read from the CDR3 is TGTGCCTGGAGTGTACTGTTTGTCAGGGTTGGC. Translating it yields CAWSVLFVRVG. The whole CDR3 region reads CAWSVLFVRVGYTF.

As regards this clone: From the germline J gene comes the end of the CDR3, since the read stops 3 residues before it. The rearrangement joins TRBV29-1 to TRBJ1-1; 9 bases are a match to TRBD1. The CDR3 totals 16 residues. V was pared by 8 bases and J by 3 bases, with 16 bases of the junction left unmatched. Germline V gene data show CDR1 as SQVTM and CDR2 as ANQGSEA. CDR3 loop: CSITSQGARSYTEAFF. The covered CDR3 bases are TGCAGCATCACTTCACAGGGGGCGCGGTCGTACACTGAA. The whole variable domain, filled in from reference TRBV29-1 and TRBJ1-1, reads SAVISQKPSRDICQRGTSLTIQCQVDSQVTMMFWYRQQPGQSLTLIATANQGSEATYESGFVIDKFPISRPNLTFSTLTVSNMSPEDSSIYLCSITSQGARSYTEAFFGQGTRLTVV.

Points on this clone: The CDR3 end is not reached by the read, which stops 3 residues before it; the germline J gene fills it in. The J gene is TRBJ2-1, the V gene TRBV20-1; D unresolved. Trimming took off 3 bases at V and 4 bases at J, with 13 bases between the two ends. The CDR3 runs to 14 residues. CDR1 is DFQATT, CDR2 SNEGSKA, per germline (reference sequence). Here the CDR3 reads CSARASSGYNEQFF. Incomplete CDR3 DNA: TGCAGTGCTAGGGCTAGTTCGGGTTACAATGAG.

On this clone itself: The CDR3 end is not reached by the read, which stops 3 residues before it; the germline J gene fills it in. The genes are TRBV7-9 and TRBJ1-1; tentatively, D is TRBD1 (6 bases). Germline V gene lookup returns CDR1 SEHNR and CDR2 FQNEAQ (reference sequence). This CDR3 has 13 amino acids. The V gene lost 7 bases and the J gene lost 3 bases, with 12 bases spanning the gap. The chain's CDR3 is CASTQGMDTEAFF. The CDR3 DNA, read in part, is TGTGCCAGCACCCAGGGGATGGACACTGAA.

With regard to this clone: Sequencing ends 3 residues short of the CDR3 end; the germline J gene provides the rest. The same CDR3 arises from other DNA sequences in this sample as well. The chain combines TRBV11-3 with TRBJ2-1; D unresolved. There are 15 residues in the CDR3. Germline loops: CDR1 SGHNT, CDR2 YENEEA. Trimming left V 1 base short and J 1 base short, with 8 bases between. CDR3 sequence: CASSLGRLSYNEQFF. CDR3 bases read: TGTGCCAGCAGCTTAGGGCGACTTTCCTACAATGAG.

Of note for this clone: Read data end 3 residues before the CDR3 end; the end is taken from the germline J gene. The chain has TRBV5-1 and TRBJ2-7; TRBD2 matches 10 bases. The germline gives CDR1 SGHRS, CDR2 YFSETQ. This CDR3 spans 13 amino acids. The V segment lost 4 bases and the J segment 6 bases; nucleotides outside the gene matches: 4. This chain's CDR3 is CASSEGLAVEQYF. The covered CDR3 bases are TGCGCCAGCAGCGAAGGACTAGCGGTCGAG.

As for this clone: The read ends 3 residues shy of where the CDR3 ends; the end is completed using the germline J gene. V and J are TRBV10-3 and TRBJ2-1; D unresolved. Trimming stripped 3 bases from V and 7 bases from J, with 7 bases between. The CDR3 has 12 amino acids. CDR1 ENHRY and CDR2 SYGVKD come from the germline V gene. The part of the CDR3 DNA that was read is TGTGCCATCAGTGACGCCGGTAATGAG. Translation gives CAISDAGNE. The full CDR3 protein reads CAISDAGNEQFF.

About this clone: The CDR3 end lies 3 residues beyond the end of the read and is filled in from the germline J gene. The chain couples TRBV7-6 to TRBJ2-3, with 9 bases lining up with TRBD2. Trimming cost V 4 bases and J 0 bases; bases outside gene matches: 11. The length of the CDR3 is 18 residues. Germline CDR1 and CDR2: SGHVS and FNYEAQ. The DNA read from the CDR3 is TGTGCCAGCAGCTCAACTAGCGGGCGAAGAACTAGCACAGATACG. This codes for CASSSTSGRRTSTDT. In full, the CDR3 reads CASSSTSGRRTSTDTQYF. The complete variable domain, with remaining parts taken from reference TRBV7-6 and TRBJ2-3, reads GAGVSQSPRYKVTKRGQDVALRCDPISGHVSLYWYRQALGQGPEFLTYFNYEAQQDKSGLPNDRFSAERPEGSISTLTIQRTEQRDSAMYRCASSSTSGRRTSTDTQYFGPGTRLTVL.

On this clone: The CDR3 end falls 3 residues outside the read, so it is completed with the germline J gene. This chain joins TRBV7-9 and TRBJ1-5, with D perhaps matching TRBD1 (6 bases). CDR3 size: 15 residues. V shed 5 bases and J shed 2 bases, with 13 bases lying between them. Germline V gene lookup returns CDR1 SEHNR and CDR2 FQNEAQ (reference sequence). The part of the CDR3 DNA that was read is TGTGCCAGCAGCCCAAGGGGGGGTGGCAATCAGCCC. As protein: CASSPRGGGNQP. The full-length CDR3 reads as CASSPRGGGNQPQHF.

In the case of this clone: The read stops 3 residues short of the end of the CDR3; the missing end is completed from the germline J gene. The rearrangement uses TRBV5-6 and TRBJ2-4; D perhaps matches TRBD2 (5 bases). The CDR3 runs to 15 residues. In germline, CDR1 is SGHDT, CDR2 YYEEEE. The CDR3 bases that were read are TGTGCCAGCAGCTCCATAGACATGTCTAGCTATGGT. It translates to CASSSIDMSSYG. From start to end, the CDR3 is CASSSIDMSSYGQYF.

Of note for this clone: The missing CDR3 end, 3 residues past where the read stops, is filled in from the germline J gene. The gene calls are TRBV12-3 or TRBV12-4 and TRBJ2-3; D unclear. The CDR3 runs to 18 residues. V lost 7 bases to trimming and J lost 1 base, with 24 bases between them. The sequenced CDR3 bases are TGTGCCAGCACCATAGGGTGGGCCCTGGGCCGGCGCACAGATACG. Amino acid sequence: CASTIGWALGRRTDT. The full CDR3 sequence reads CASTIGWALGRRTDTQYF.

Comments on this clone: The read finishes 3 residues shy of the CDR3 end, and the germline J gene is used to complete it. The chain links TRBV19 to TRBJ1-3; possible D gene TRBD1, 6 bases. V lost 8 bases and J lost 0, with 14 bases in between. In germline, CDR1 is LNHDA, CDR2 SQIVND (reference sequence). The CDR3 covers 15 residues. CDR3 protein: CASSEQGHSGNTIYF. The DNA read from the CDR3 is TGTGCCAGTTCGGAACAGGGTCACTCTGGAAACACC.

The chain's CDR3 is CASRTGETGANVLFF. CDR3 DNA (partial): TGTGCCAGCAGAACAGGGGAAACTGGGGCCAACGTA. The rearrangement uses TRBV2 and TRBJ1-4; 7 bases align to TRBD1. Sequencing ends 3 residues short of the CDR3 end; the germline J gene provides the rest. The CDR3 sequence is 15 residues long. Germline-derived CDR1 and CDR2 are SNHLY and FYNNEI.

In regard to this clone: The CDR3 end lies 3 residues beyond the end of the read and is filled in from the germline J gene. This rearrangement joins TRBV2 to TRBJ2-1; D gene ambiguous. This CDR3 has 11 residues. V lost 7 bases, J lost 7 bases, and 8 bases lay in between. The germline V gene encodes CDR1 SNHLY and CDR2 FYNNEI. CDR3 sequence reads: CASTLTNEQFF. CDR3 DNA, as far as it was read: TGTGCCAGCACCCTAACGAATGAG.

Regarding this clone: The observed sequence ends 3 residues before the CDR3 terminus, with the missing tail filled in from the germline J gene. The gene calls are TRBV11-3 and TRBJ2-2, with D uncertain. Germline CDR1 and CDR2: SGHNT and YENEEA. The CDR3 loop spans 12 amino acids. The germline V and J ends were trimmed by 5 bases and 3 bases, with 4 bases remaining between them. The CDR3 sequence: CASSPDTGELFF. The sequenced part of the CDR3 DNA is TGTGCCAGCAGCCCCGACACCGGGGAG.

Of note for this clone: Read coverage stops 3 residues before the CDR3 terminus; the germline J gene supplies the remainder. The rearrangement links TRBV19 to TRBJ1-2, with D perhaps TRBD1 (5 bases). This CDR3 comprises 13 residues. Germline loops: CDR1 LNHDA, CDR2 SQIVND (reference sequence). The CDR3 bases that were read are TGTGCCACCTTACCGGGGACCGGGGGAGGC. It yields the protein CATLPGTGGG. The whole CDR3 sequence reads CATLPGTGGGYTF.

About this clone itself: The read ends 3 residues early relative to the CDR3; the germline J gene fills the gap. The rearrangement joins TRBV20-1 to TRBJ2-5; possible D gene TRBD1, 5 bases. Per the germline V gene, CDR1 is DFQATT and CDR2 is SNEGSKA (reference sequence). This CDR3 is built from 15 residues. Trimming took off 6 bases at V and 3 bases at J, with 20 bases between the two ends. The CDR3 spells CSAHYPGAVKETQYF. The sequenced CDR3 bases are TGCAGTGCCCATTACCCTGGGGCTGTCAAAGAGACC.

Concerning this clone itself: The read terminates 3 residues before the CDR3 end, so the remaining end is supplied by the germline J gene. The chain couples TRBV20-1 to TRBJ2-3, with D perhaps matching TRBD2 (5 bases). Germline CDR1 DFQATT, CDR2 SNEGSKA (reference sequence). This CDR3 spans 12 amino acids. The CDR3 is CSAQTGNQPQYF. Incomplete CDR3 DNA: TGCAGTGCTCAGACGGGGAATCAGCCG.

On this clone itself: With the read ending 3 residues before the CDR3 end, the germline J gene is used to fill in that end. V gene TRBV20-1 combines with J gene TRBJ2-1, with D possibly matching TRBD1 (7 bases). CDR1 DFQATT and CDR2 SNEGSKA come from the germline V gene (reference sequence). The CDR3 spans 13 residues. V was clipped by 6 bases and J by 0 bases, with 9 bases between them. The CDR3: CSAQGGSYNEQFF. Incomplete CDR3 DNA: TGCAGTGCCCAGGGGGGCTCCTACAATGAG.

To note about this clone: The read comes to an end 3 residues before the CDR3 does, leaving the germline J gene to fill in the end. The chain recombines TRBV20-1 with TRBJ2-1; TRBD2 matches 7 bases. V trimming: 4 bases; J trimming: 5 bases; junction bases outside the gene matches: 5. The germline gives CDR1 DFQATT, CDR2 SNEGSKA (reference sequence). The CDR3 is 13 amino acids. This CDR3 is CSATASGNNEQFF. Partial CDR3 DNA: TGCAGTGCTACGGCTAGCGGAAACAATGAG.

Worth noting for this clone: The observed sequence ends 3 residues before the CDR3 terminus, with the missing tail filled in from the germline J gene. The chain carries TRBV7-3 and TRBJ1-1; D unresolved. Germline CDR1 is SGHTA and CDR2 is FQGTGA. This CDR3 contains 13 residues. Trimming pared 3 bases from V and 1 base from J, leaving 6 bases between. The DNA read from the CDR3 is TGTGCCAGCAGCTTTGCAGGGAACACTGAA. As protein: CASSFAGNTE. The CDR3, in full, reads CASSFAGNTEAFF.

A word on this clone: The observed sequence ends 3 residues before the CDR3 terminus, with the missing tail filled in from the germline J gene. The chain employs TRBV5-1 and TRBJ2-2; TRBD1 or TRBD2 may be the D gene (5 bases each). The germline V and J ends were trimmed by 1 base and 4 bases, with 14 bases remaining between them. The germline gives CDR1 SGHRS, CDR2 YFSETQ. This CDR3 is built from 16 residues. The CDR3: CASSLSDKRGTGELFF. CDR3 DNA, as far as it was read: TGCGCCAGCAGCTTGTCGGATAAGAGGGGCACCGGGGAG.

Turning to this clone: The read falls 3 residues short of the CDR3 end, and the missing part is taken from the germline J gene. J is TRBJ2-7 and V is TRBV7-8; D not certain. V lost 1 base, J lost 3 bases, and 7 bases lay in between. Germline V CDR1 and CDR2: SGHVS, FQNEAQ. CDR3 length: 13 residues. The DNA read from the CDR3 is TGTGCCAGCAGCTTAGTAGAGCACTACGAG. It is translated as CASSLVEHYE. The complete CDR3 sequence is CASSLVEHYEQYF. Complete variable domain (other parts from reference TRBV7-8 and TRBJ2-7): GAGVSQSPRYKVAKRGQDVALRCDPISGHVSLFWYQQALGQGPEFLTYFQNEAQLDKSGLPSDRFFAERPEGSVSTLKIQRTQQEDSAVYLCASSLVEHYEQYFGPGTRLTVT.

About this clone itself: The observed sequence ends 3 residues before the CDR3 terminus, with the missing tail filled in from the germline J gene. This chain joins TRBV10-3 and TRBJ1-5; 7 bases fit TRBD1. Looked up from germline, CDR1 is ENHRY and CDR2 is SYGVKD. The trim removed 4 bases at V and 4 bases at J, leaving 7 bases unmatched. CDR3 length equals 15 residues. CDR3 DNA, as far as it was read: TGTGCCATCAGTGTATTACCCAGGGGGAATCAGCCC. Its translation is CAISVLPRGNQP. The entire CDR3 sequence reads CAISVLPRGNQPQHF.